A single sample is the source of the 24 T cell receptor beta chains below, sequenced in a study of response to subunit inactivated influenza vaccine. One entry per CDR3 protein results from TCRdb running MiXCR on the RT-PCR reads. Among 300,000 to 350,000 distinct CDR3 sequences listed, roughly 20% were seen once. The sequencing here drew on PBMCs from blood, taken about 20 months after vaccination. The receptors shown here come from a man aged 45-69 years who received an inactivated influenza vaccine.

J is TRBJ1-4 and V is TRBV11-2; unclear D gene. V was pared by 1 base and J by 0 bases, with 9 bases between. Germline values: CDR1 SGHAT, CDR2 FQNNGV. This CDR3 comprises 16 residues. The CDR3 region is CASSLGATSTNEKLFF. Written as DNA, the CDR3 is TGTGCCAGCAGCTTAGGGGCGACTTCAACTAATGAAAAACTGTTTTTT.

This chain links TRBV6-2 or TRBV6-3 with TRBJ2-3; TRBD2 agrees at 8 bases. From germline, CDR1 is MNHEY and CDR2 SVGEGT. V lost 2 bases to trimming and J lost 4 bases; unmatched junction nucleotides: 11. The CDR3 has 17 amino acids. The CDR3 loop is CASSYPRTSLSADTQYF. In DNA, the CDR3 is TGTGCCAGCAGTTACCCACGGACTAGCCTGAGTGCAGATACGCAGTATTTT.

The chain couples TRBV9 to TRBJ2-7; D ambiguous. Germline-derived CDR1 and CDR2 are SGDLS and YYNGEE. The CDR3 consists of 12 residues. V lost 3 bases, J lost 7 bases, and 11 bases lay in between. The CDR3 coding sequence is TGTGCCAGCAGCGCAGACCTGAAGGAGCAGTACTTC. Residues: CASSADLKEQYF.

The sample holds a few counts of this clonotype. J is TRBJ2-2 and V is TRBV3-1; 8 nucleotides agree with TRBD1. J gave up 5 bases and V 7 bases, and 9 bases lay outside the gene matches. Germline V gene lookup returns CDR1 LGHDT and CDR2 YNNKEL (reference sequence). The CDR3 has 15 residues. CDR3 sequence: CASTRTGQRTGELFF. The CDR3 DNA reads TGTGCCAGCACTCGGACAGGGCAGAGAACCGGGGAGCTGTTTTTT.

The chain recombines TRBV15 with TRBJ2-1; D is possibly TRBD1 (6 bases). This CDR3 has 15 amino acids. V lost 0 bases and J 6 bases, leaving 12 bases between the germline ends. Germline loops: CDR1 LNHNV, CDR2 YYDKDF (reference sequence). The CDR3 loop is CATSRDRQASNEQFF. The CDR3 coding sequence is TGTGCCACCAGCAGAGATAGACAGGCGAGCAATGAGCAGTTCTTC.

The rearrangement links TRBV7-9 to TRBJ2-5; D remains unclear. The CDR3 extends over 13 amino acids. Trimming removed 2 bases from V and 1 base from J, with 5 bases in between. Germline CDR1 reads SEHNR; CDR2 reads FQNEAQ (reference sequence). Here the CDR3 DNA reads TGTGCCAGCAGCTTATCAGGCCAAGAGACCCAGTACTTC. Translated: CASSLSGQETQYF. Full variable domain (remainder filled in from reference TRBV7-9 and TRBJ2-5): DTGVSQNPRHKITKRGQNVTFRCDPISEHNRLYWYRQTLGQGPEFLTYFQNEAQLEKSRLLSDRFSAERPKGSFSTLEIQRTEQGDSAMYLCASSLSGQETQYFGPGTRLLVL.

Only a few counts were recorded for this clonotype. This rearrangement joins TRBV30 to TRBJ1-1; possible D gene TRBD1, 6 bases. Germline loops: CDR1 GTSNPN, CDR2 SVGIG (reference sequence). The CDR3 is 14 residues long. The V and J ends lost 5 bases and 1 base respectively, with 14 bases between them. The CDR3 spells CAWDGGHPNTEAFF. The CDR3 DNA reads TGTGCCTGGGACGGGGGACACCCGAACACTGAAGCTTTCTTT. The full variable domain, rest sourced from reference TRBV30 and TRBJ1-1, is SQTIHQWPATLVQPVGSPLSLECTVEGTSNPNLYWYRQAAGRGLQLLFYSVGIGQISSEVPQNLSASRPQDRQFILSSKKLLLSDSGFYLCAWDGGHPNTEAFFGQGTRLTVV.

This clonotype came up many times. The chain has TRBV7-8 and TRBJ1-5; D ambiguous. The CDR3 loop spans 16 amino acids. The germline V gene has CDR1 SGHVS and CDR2 FQNEAQ. The V end was cut by 0 bases, the J end by 6 bases, with 15 bases between. CDR3 residues: CASSLARPRGIQPQHF. The CDR3 DNA sequence: TGTGCCAGCAGCTTAGCGAGGCCAAGAGGAATTCAGCCCCAGCATTTT.

The J gene is TRBJ1-2, the V gene TRBV6-1; 7 nucleotides line up with TRBD1. The CDR3 has 14 residues. Trimming removed 7 bases from V and 5 bases from J; junction bases left unmatched: 10. CDR1 is MNHNS, CDR2 SASEGT, per germline. This CDR3 is CASKRLDRYYGYTF. As DNA, the CDR3 is TGTGCCAGCAAGAGGCTGGACAGGTATTATGGCTACACCTTC.

This clonotype came up a few times. In DNA, the CDR3 is TGTGCCAGCAGTTCCGTTCAGGGGCTACAAGAGACCCAGTACTTC. It encodes CASSSVQGLQETQYF. The chain employs TRBV12-3 or TRBV12-4 and TRBJ2-5, with D perhaps TRBD1 (6 bases). The V end was cut by 4 bases, the J end by 2 bases, with 14 bases between. The CDR3 contains 15 residues.

The chain joins TRBV14 to TRBJ1-4; unclear D gene. This CDR3 spans 11 amino acids. Germline CDR1 reads SGHDN; CDR2 reads FVKESK. Trimming shortened V by 2 bases and J by 11 bases, and 6 bases separated the two germline ends. The CDR3 DNA reads TGTGCCAGCAGCCAACTGAGCAAACTGTTTTTT. Encoded protein: CASSQLSKLFF.

This clonotype showed up many times. The genes are TRBV28 and TRBJ1-2, with 7 nucleotides matching TRBD1. This CDR3 has 12 residues. In germline, CDR1 is MDHEN, CDR2 SYDVKM. V lost 3 bases and J lost 14; bases outside the gene matches: 9. The CDR3 loop is CASSFLGQAETF. DNA of the CDR3: TGTGCCAGCAGTTTCCTCGGACAGGCGGAGACCTTC.

This clonotype was picked up a small number of times. The CDR3 DNA reads as TGCGCCAGCAGCCATCCGATAGCGGGAGGCGAGCAGTTCTTC. This codes for CASSHPIAGGEQFF. The gene calls are TRBV5-1 and TRBJ2-1; 10 bases are shared with TRBD2. The CDR3 consists of 14 residues. The germline CDR1 and CDR2 sequences are SGHRS and YFSETQ. The junction had 8 bases not matched to a gene; V was cut back by 4 bases and J by 10 bases. Based on the CDR3 plus reference TRBV5-1 and TRBJ2-1, the full variable domain is KAGVTQTPRYLIKTRGQQVTLSCSPISGHRSVSWYQQTPGQGLQFLFEYFSETQRNKGNFPGRFSGRQFSNSRSEMNVSTLELGDSALYLCASSHPIAGGEQFFGPGTRLTVL.

Many counts were recorded for this clonotype. This chain connects TRBV6-1 to TRBJ1-4, with unresolved D. Germline CDR1 and CDR2: MNHNS and SASEGT. The CDR3 totals 15 residues. Between the trimmed V and J ends, which lost 6 bases and 8 bases, there was a span of 19 bases. CDR3 bases: TGTGCCAGCAGAAGCCGAACGGGTCGAGTCGAAAAACTGTTTTTT. The encoded protein is CASRSRTGRVEKLFF.

This clonotype was detected only a few times. The gene calls are TRBV5-4 and TRBJ2-2; D uncertain. Trimming pared 0 bases from V and 6 bases from J, leaving 12 bases between. The germline gives CDR1 SGHNT, CDR2 YYREEE (reference sequence). The CDR3 sequence is 15 residues long. Written as DNA, the CDR3 is TGTGCCAGCAGCTTGGCACGGTCTTCGGCCGGGGAGCTGTTTTTT. Its protein product is CASSLARSSAGELFF. Variable domain in full (rest from reference TRBV5-4 and TRBJ2-2): ETGVTQSPTHLIKTRGQQVTLRCSSQSGHNTVSWYQQALGQGPQFIFQYYREEENGRGNFPPRFSGLQFPNYSSELNVNALELDDSALYLCASSLARSSAGELFFGEGSRLTVL.

This clonotype appeared a few times. The junction shows a germline mismatch at one end, possibly a read error. The gene calls are TRBV7-9 and TRBJ2-2, with D unclear. Germline values: CDR1 SEHNR, CDR2 FQNEAQ (reference sequence). This CDR3 comprises 16 residues. The DNA of the CDR3 is TGTGCCAGCAGCTTAGGGTCGAGGCGGAACTCCGGGGAGCTGTTTTTT. This encodes CASSLGSRRNSGELFF.

This clonotype has only one observation. This chain joins TRBV6-4 and TRBJ2-2; 9 bases line up with TRBD1. Trimming at V came to 3 bases and at J to 5 bases, leaving 4 bases not matched to a gene. The CDR3 contains 15 residues. Germline V CDR1 and CDR2: MRHNA, SNTAGT. The CDR3 nucleotides read TGTGCCAGCAGTGAGGCGGGACAGGGAACCGGGGAGCTGTTTTTT. Translation gives CASSEAGQGTGELFF.

This chain joins TRBV15 and TRBJ1-3; D is ambiguous. The germline V gene has CDR1 LNHNV and CDR2 YYDKDF (reference sequence). This CDR3 region has 17 residues. V lost 0 bases to trimming and J lost 1 base, with 13 bases between them. This CDR3 is CATSRDLTRASGNTIYF. For the CDR3, the DNA is TGTGCCACCAGCAGAGATCTTACCAGAGCTTCTGGAAACACCATATATTTT.

The sample holds many counts of this clonotype. Here the CDR3 reads CASSSRSRGLAFF. The CDR3 nucleotides read TGTGCCAGCAGCTCCAGATCTCGGGGTTTGGCTTTCTTT. J is TRBJ1-1 and V is TRBV3-1, with D unclear. Germline V gene data show CDR1 as LGHDT and CDR2 as YNNKEL (reference sequence). This CDR3 has 13 amino acids. Trimming took 5 bases from V and 11 from J, leaving 18 bases between them.

This sequence joins TRBV3-1 and TRBJ2-6; 13 bases line up with TRBD2. This CDR3 region has 17 residues. V was clipped by 8 bases and J by 3 bases; unmatched bases: 7. In germline, CDR1 is LGHDT, CDR2 YNNKEL (reference sequence). The CDR3 is CASSRTSGSSGANVLTF. In DNA, the CDR3 is TGTGCCAGCTCCCGGACTAGCGGGAGTAGTGGGGCCAACGTCCTGACTTTC.

The chain uses TRBV5-6 and TRBJ2-5, with unresolved D. This CDR3 spans 13 amino acids. Trimming pared 3 bases from V and 4 bases from J, leaving 10 bases between. The germline gives CDR1 SGHDT, CDR2 YYEEEE. In DNA form, the CDR3 reads TGTGCCAGCAGCTCCGGGCCTGGAGAGACCCAGTACTTC. The encoded protein is CASSSGPGETQYF. The whole variable domain, filled in from reference TRBV5-6 and TRBJ2-5, reads DAGVTQSPTHLIKTRGQQVTLRCSPKSGHDTVSWYQQALGQGPQFIFQYYEEEERQRGNFPDRFSGHQFPNYSSELNVNALLLGDSALYLCASSSGPGETQYFGPGTRLLVL.

This clonotype was observed a few times. This rearrangement joins TRBV6-2 or TRBV6-3 to TRBJ2-1; the match to TRBD2 covers 7 bases. Germline V CDR1 and CDR2: MNHEY, SVGEGT. This CDR3 has 15 residues. The J segment lost 2 bases and the V segment lost 7 bases, leaving 8 bases of the junction unmatched. The CDR3 nucleotides read TGTGCCAGCAAAAGGAGGGAGGGACCCTACAATGAGCAGTTCTTC. It yields the protein CASKRREGPYNEQFF.

The genes are TRBV18 and TRBJ1-4; D possibly corresponds to TRBD1 (5 bases). The germline V gene encodes CDR1 KGHSH and CDR2 LQKENI. CDR3 size: 13 residues. The V gene lost 5 bases and the J gene lost 7 bases, with 11 bases spanning the gap. CDR3 sequence: CASSGGSSEKLFF. The CDR3 coding sequence is TGTGCCAGCTCAGGGGGTTCCAGTGAAAAACTGTTTTTT. The variable domain in full, completed from reference TRBV18 and TRBJ1-4, reads NAGVMQNPRHLVRRRGQEARLRCSPMKGHSHVYWYRQLPEEGLKFMVYLQKENIIDESGMPKERFSAEFPKEGPSILRIQQVVRGDSAAYFCASSGGSSEKLFFGSGTQLSVL.

This clonotype was seen repeatedly, ten times or more. The chain combines TRBV11-2 with TRBJ1-6; D gene ambiguous. The CDR3 has 16 residues. Trimming removed 0 bases at V and 7 bases at J, with 13 bases between. In germline, CDR1 is SGHAT, CDR2 FQNNGV. The CDR3 region has the DNA TGTGCCAGCAGCTTAGATCGGTGGGGATACAATTCACCCCTCCACTTT. Amino acids: CASSLDRWGYNSPLHF.